Listed below are T cell receptor beta chains from one sample, sequenced in a study of shared clonotypes between healthy human individuals. This table comes from immunoSEQ multiplex PCR, and its TCRdb copy is limited to in-frame clones, with some not included. Counted here are roughly 570,000 clones, 95% to 98% occurring once; the ten biggest clones make up 0.3%. The sequencing sample was made of naive CD8+ T cells sorted from blood. These TCRs come from a man aged 25-45 years in good health. CDR3s include the opening cysteine and the closing phenylalanine or tryptophan. Fields, in order: J gene, CDR3 length, clone size, V gene, D gene, CDR3 DNA, CDR3 protein. D genes are given only for firm matches. Clone size is given for some rows only: seen once, a few or many times, or a class if the clone is expanded.

TRBJ2-7,16,.,TRBV7-2,.,TGTGCCAGCAGCTTAGAATCCCCCCACAGTTACTACGAGCAGTACTTC,CASSLESPHSYYEQYF
TRBJ2-1,16,once,TRBV11-2,.,TGTGCCAGCAGCCGCCCCGGGACGCCCATGCGCTATGAGCAGTTCTTC,CASSRPGTPMRYEQFF
TRBJ2-7,15,.,TRBV6-6,.,TGTGCCAGCAGTTACTCTGCATCTACCCTACGGGAGCAGTACTTC,CASSYSASTLREQYF
TRBJ1-4,20,.,TRBV18,.,TGTGCCAGCTCGCATTCACTCCCATCCTCAGGGTCACAAACTAATGAAAAACTGTTTTTT,CASSHSLPSSGSQTNEKLFF
TRBJ2-2,14,.,TRBV18,.,TGTGCCAGCTCACCAGCAGGGTCAACCGGGGAGCTGTTTTTT,CASSPAGSTGELFF
TRBJ2-7,14,once,TRBV10-2,.,TGCGCCAGCAGTTTCTTGGGAGGGGGTTACGAGCAGTACTTC,CASSFLGGGYEQYF
TRBJ1-4,16,.,TRBV6-4,TRBD1,TGTGCCAGCAGTGACGGGACAGGGCTTCTCGGAGCGGAACTGTTTTTT,CASSDGTGLLGAELFF
TRBJ2-5,17,once,TRBV14,.,TGTGCCAGCAGCCAAGAGGGTAGGGGAAAGTACCAAGAGACCCAGTACTTC,CASSQEGRGKYQETQYF
TRBJ2-1,15,.,TRBV4-3,.,TGCGCCAGCAGCCGCATCCACGACCCCTACAATGAGCAGTTCTTC,CASSRIHDPYNEQFF
TRBJ2-3,12,once,TRBV13,.,TGTGCCAGCAGCTGGGGCACAGATACGCAGTATTTT,CASSWGTDTQYF
TRBJ1-2,14,.,TRBV5-1,.,TGCGCCAGCAGCCCGGAGACGTACCCCTATGGCTACACCTTC,CASSPETYPYGYTF
TRBJ1-5,16,.,TRBV2,TRBD1,TGTGCCAGCAGTGACGCCCGGGGACAGGGAAGACAGCCCCAGCATTTT,CASSDARGQGRQPQHF
TRBJ2-1,11,.,TRBV6-1,.,TGTGCCAGCAGTGAAGTGGCAGAGCAGTTCTTC,CASSEVAEQFF
TRBJ1-2,16,.,TRBV18,TRBD1,TGTGCCAGCTCACCACTGTTGACCGGGACAGGGGGGGGCTACACCTTC,CASSPLLTGTGGGYTF
TRBJ2-1,15,.,TRBV29-1,TRBD2,TGCAGCGTTAAGTCCAGCGGGAGAACGGGCGATGAGCAGTTCTTC,CSVKSSGRTGDEQFF
TRBJ2-1,12,once,TRBV30,.,TGTGCCTGGAGTGTACCCAACAATGAGCAGTTCTTC,CAWSVPNNEQFF
TRBJ2-2,17,.,TRBV14,.,TGTGCCAGCAGCCTCCTAAGGACGGGAGCGGCTTCCGGGGAGCTGTTTTTT,CASSLLRTGAASGELFF
TRBJ2-5,18,.,TRBV7-9,.,TGTGCCAGCAGCACCCTCAGGTTGGCACAGGGCGATTTAGAGACCCAGTACTTC,CASSTLRLAQGDLETQYF
TRBJ2-7,17,few,TRBV7-9,TRBD1,TGTGCCAGCAGCACCGCCGCCGGGACAGGACGGGGCTACGAGCAGTACTTC,CASSTAAGTGRGYEQYF
TRBJ2-7,16,.,TRBV27,TRBD2,TGTGCCAGCAGTTTACTTCCTCGACTAGCGGGACGCGAGCAGTACTTC,CASSLLPRLAGREQYF
TRBJ2-7,12,.,TRBV7-9,.,TGTGCCAGCAGCTTAGCGGCCTACGAGCAGTACTTC,CASSLAAYEQYF
TRBJ2-1,14,.,TRBV5-4,.,TGTGCCAGCAGCCAAATCTCAGGGGTTGATGAGCAGTTCTTC,CASSQISGVDEQFF
TRBJ2-4,15,.,TRBV11-2,.,TGTGCCAGCAGCGACTTCAAAGTTGAGAGGAACATTCAGTACTTC,CASSDFKVERNIQYF
TRBJ1-1,14,.,TRBV29-1,.,TGCAGCCCAAACGCCGGCGGCCCGAACACTGAAGCTTTCTTT,CSPNAGGPNTEAFF
TRBJ1-2,16,.,TRBV29-1,.,TGCAGCGTTGTGGGGAGAGAGGACGGGCTGAACTATGGCTACACCTTC,CSVVGREDGLNYGYTF
TRBJ1-2,14,.,TRBV7-9,.,TGTGCCAGCACCGCGTCCACCTCTAACTATGGCTACACCTTC,CASTASTSNYGYTF
TRBJ1-2,14,.,TRBV4-1,.,TGCGCCAGCAGCCAAGGGACAGTGGTATATGGCTACACCTTC,CASSQGTVVYGYTF
TRBJ2-1,17,.,TRBV27,TRBD2,TGTGCCAGCAGACCCTTTTCCGGGACTAGCGGGAGAAATGAGCAGTTCTTC,CASRPFSGTSGRNEQFF
TRBJ1-2,13,.,TRBV27,.,TGTGCCAGCAGTTATCGGACAGACTATGGCTACACCTTC,CASSYRTDYGYTF
TRBJ2-3,15,.,TRBV6-5,.,TGTGCCAGCAGTTACTCCGGGGAGTCCACAGATACGCAGTATTTT,CASSYSGESTDTQYF
TRBJ2-2,14,.,TRBV6-5,.,TGTGCCAGCAGTTACCTGAGTAACACCGGGGAGCTGTTTTTT,CASSYLSNTGELFF
TRBJ2-7,15,.,TRBV4-3,TRBD1,TGCGCCAGCAGCCAAGTGACAGGGGCCACCTACGAGCAGTACTTC,CASSQVTGATYEQYF
TRBJ2-7,18,.,TRBV5-5,TRBD1,TGTGCCAGCAGCACGGCGAACCGGGACAGGATAGAGCGCTACGAGCAGTACTTC,CASSTANRDRIERYEQYF
TRBJ1-5,14,.,TRBV11-2,.,TGTGCCAGCAGCCTCTCCGATAGCAATCAGCCCCAGCATTTT,CASSLSDSNQPQHF
TRBJ2-5,15,once,TRBV10-3,.,TGTGCCATCAGTGAGTCGGCTGGGCCAGGTGAGACCCAGTACTTC,CAISESAGPGETQYF
TRBJ2-1,14,.,TRBV5-6,.,TGTGCCAGCAGCTTGTGGAGCTCCTACAATGAGCAGTTCTTC,CASSLWSSYNEQFF
TRBJ2-3,15,.,TRBV6-1,.,TGTGCCAGCATCCTGAAAAGGGGGAGTGCAGATACGCAGTATTTT,CASILKRGSADTQYF
TRBJ2-1,16,.,TRBV7-6,.,TGTGCCAGCAGCTTAGAAGGGTTAGGGTATGGCAATGAGCAGTTCTTC,CASSLEGLGYGNEQFF
TRBJ1-1,12,.,TRBV13,.,TGTGCCAGCAGAGGGTGGAACACTGAAGCTTTCTTT,CASRGWNTEAFF
TRBJ2-5,14,.,TRBV4-3,TRBD2,TGCGCCAGCAGCCCACTAGCGGAACAAGAGACCCAGTACTTC,CASSPLAEQETQYF
TRBJ1-5,16,.,TRBV19,TRBD1,TGTGCCAGTAGTATATGGGGACAGGGGGCTGGTCAGCCCCAGCATTTT,CASSIWGQGAGQPQHF
TRBJ2-1,11,.,TRBV28,.,TGTGCCAGCAGCCGTAGCTTCGAGCAGTTCTTC,CASSRSFEQFF
TRBJ2-6,12,.,TRBV7-9,.,TGTGCCAGCGCCTCTGGGGCCAACGTCCTGACTTTC,CASASGANVLTF
TRBJ1-1,14,.,TRBV7-9,.,TGTGCCAACCTTGCGGCAGGAGCGAACACTGAAGCTTTCTTT,CANLAAGANTEAFF
TRBJ1-1,13,once,TRBV29-1,.,TGCAGCGTTGAAGATCCCAGGAACACTGAAGCTTTCTTT,CSVEDPRNTEAFF
TRBJ2-1,14,.,TRBV7-9,TRBD2,TGTGCCAGCAGCTCCCCTGGGGGGACTAGCGCTCAGTTCTTC,CASSSPGGTSAQFF
TRBJ2-1,12,.,TRBV28,.,TGTGCCAGCAGGCCGCAAAGGAATGAGCAGTTCTTC,CASRPQRNEQFF
TRBJ2-7,13,.,TRBV18,.,TGTGCCAGCTCAGACGAAGCGAACTACGAGCAGTACTTC,CASSDEANYEQYF
TRBJ2-1,16,.,TRBV7-2,TRBD2,TGTGCCAGCAGCTTAGCGAGGCTAGCGGCCTACAATGAGCAGTTCTTC,CASSLARLAAYNEQFF
TRBJ2-1,14,.,TRBV19,.,TGTGCCAGTAGGCCCACGGGCGTGAAATATGAGCAGTTCTTC,CASRPTGVKYEQFF
TRBJ1-3,14,.,TRBV5-6,.,TGTGCCAGCAGCTTGCTCACTTCTGGAAACACCATATATTTT,CASSLLTSGNTIYF
TRBJ1-1,14,.,TRBV18,.,TGTGCCAGCTCACCACCGGGAATGAACACTGAAGCTTTCTTT,CASSPPGMNTEAFF
TRBJ1-1,13,once,TRBV5-1,.,TGCGCCAGCAGCTTGTACGGGCAAGCTGAAGCTTTCTTT,CASSLYGQAEAFF
TRBJ2-3,13,.,TRBV4-3,.,TGCGCCAGCAGCCAGGGCACCTCAGATACGCAGTATTTT,CASSQGTSDTQYF
TRBJ2-7,11,.,TRBV14,.,TGTGCCAGCAGCCAGGGTCACGAGCAGTACTTC,CASSQGHEQYF
TRBJ1-5,18,once,TRBV28,.,TGTGCCAGCAGTGGGGAAATCGTCCGTGACTCTAGCAATCAGCCCCAGCATTTT,CASSGEIVRDSSNQPQHF
TRBJ2-5,15,once,TRBV5-6,.,TGTGCCAGCAGCTTGAGTGCCCGTCCACAAGAGACCCAGTACTTC,CASSLSARPQETQYF